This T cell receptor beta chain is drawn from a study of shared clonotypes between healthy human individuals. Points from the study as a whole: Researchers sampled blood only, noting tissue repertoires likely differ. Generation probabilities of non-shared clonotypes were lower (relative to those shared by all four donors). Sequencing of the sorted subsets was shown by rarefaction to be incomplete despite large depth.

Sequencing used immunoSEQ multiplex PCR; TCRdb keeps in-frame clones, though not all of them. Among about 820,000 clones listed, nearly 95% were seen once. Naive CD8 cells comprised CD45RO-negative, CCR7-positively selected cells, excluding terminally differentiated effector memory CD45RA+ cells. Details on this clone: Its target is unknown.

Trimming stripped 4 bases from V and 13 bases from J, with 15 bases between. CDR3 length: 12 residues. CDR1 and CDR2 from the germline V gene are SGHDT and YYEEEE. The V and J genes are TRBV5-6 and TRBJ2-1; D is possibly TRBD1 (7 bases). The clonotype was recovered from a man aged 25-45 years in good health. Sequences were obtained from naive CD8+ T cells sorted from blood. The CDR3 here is CASSVGGGVQFF. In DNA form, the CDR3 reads TGTGCCAGCAGCGTAGGGGGCGGGGTCCAGTTCTTC.